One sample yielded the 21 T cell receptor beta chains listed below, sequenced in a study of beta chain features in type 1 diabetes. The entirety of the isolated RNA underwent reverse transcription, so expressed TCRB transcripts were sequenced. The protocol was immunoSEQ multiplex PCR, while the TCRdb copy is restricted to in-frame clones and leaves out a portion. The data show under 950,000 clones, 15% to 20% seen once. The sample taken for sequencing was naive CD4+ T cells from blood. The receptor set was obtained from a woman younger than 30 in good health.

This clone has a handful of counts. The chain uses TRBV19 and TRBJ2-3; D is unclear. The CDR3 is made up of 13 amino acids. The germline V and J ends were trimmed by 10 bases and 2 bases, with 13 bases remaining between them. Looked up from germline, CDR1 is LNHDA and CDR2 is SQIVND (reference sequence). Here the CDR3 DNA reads TGTGCCACAACTTCACTTGACACAGATACGCAGTATTTT. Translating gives CATTSLDTDTQYF.

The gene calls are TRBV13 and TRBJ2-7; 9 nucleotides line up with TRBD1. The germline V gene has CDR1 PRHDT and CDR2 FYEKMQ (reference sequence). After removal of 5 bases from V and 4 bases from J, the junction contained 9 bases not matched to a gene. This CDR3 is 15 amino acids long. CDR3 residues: CASSPPGTGYYEQYF. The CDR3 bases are TGTGCCAGCAGCCCCCCCGGGACAGGGTATTACGAGCAGTACTTC.

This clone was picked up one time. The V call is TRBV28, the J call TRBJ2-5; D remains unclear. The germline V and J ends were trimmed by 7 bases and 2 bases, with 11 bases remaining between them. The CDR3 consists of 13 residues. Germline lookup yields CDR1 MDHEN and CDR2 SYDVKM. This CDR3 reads CASTDAIQETQYF. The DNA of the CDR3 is TGTGCCAGCACGGACGCTATACAAGAGACCCAGTACTTC.

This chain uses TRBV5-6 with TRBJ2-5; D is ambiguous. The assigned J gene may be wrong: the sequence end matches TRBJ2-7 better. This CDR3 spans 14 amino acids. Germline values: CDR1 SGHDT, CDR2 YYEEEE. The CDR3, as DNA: TGTGCCAGCAGCGCAGGATGGACCCGCTACGAGCAGTACTTC. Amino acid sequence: CASSAGWTRYEQYF.

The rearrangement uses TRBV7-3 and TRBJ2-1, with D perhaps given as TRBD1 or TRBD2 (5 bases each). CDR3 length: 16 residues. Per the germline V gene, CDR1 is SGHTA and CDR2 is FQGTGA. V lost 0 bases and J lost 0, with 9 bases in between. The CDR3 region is CASSLTRGRSYNEQFF. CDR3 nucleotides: TGTGCCAGCAGCTTAACTAGGGGACGCTCCTACAATGAGCAGTTCTTC.

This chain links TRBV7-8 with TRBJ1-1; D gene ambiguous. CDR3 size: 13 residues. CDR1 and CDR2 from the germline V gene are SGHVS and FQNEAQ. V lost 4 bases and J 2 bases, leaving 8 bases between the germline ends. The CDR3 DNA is TGTGCCAGCAGCTCTCAGAGAAACACTGAAGCTTTCTTT. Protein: CASSSQRNTEAFF.

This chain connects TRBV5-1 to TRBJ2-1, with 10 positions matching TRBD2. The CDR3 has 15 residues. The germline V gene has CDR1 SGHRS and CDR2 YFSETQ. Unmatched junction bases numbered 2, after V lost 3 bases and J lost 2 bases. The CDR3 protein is CASSSGLAAYNEQFF. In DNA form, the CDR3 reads TGCGCCAGCAGCTCCGGACTAGCGGCCTACAATGAGCAGTTCTTC.

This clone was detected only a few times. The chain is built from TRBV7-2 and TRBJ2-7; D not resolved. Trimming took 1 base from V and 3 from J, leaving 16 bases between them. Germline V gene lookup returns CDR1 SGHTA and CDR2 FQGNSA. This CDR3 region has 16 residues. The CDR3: CASSLVLSSRFYEQYF. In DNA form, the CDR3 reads TGTGCCAGCAGCTTAGTGCTGTCCTCGCGGTTCTACGAGCAGTACTTC.

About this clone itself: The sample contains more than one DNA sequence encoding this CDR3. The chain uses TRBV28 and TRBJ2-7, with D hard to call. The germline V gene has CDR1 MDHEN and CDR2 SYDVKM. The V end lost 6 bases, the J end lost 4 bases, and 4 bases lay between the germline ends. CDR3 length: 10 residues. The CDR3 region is CASRGYEQYF. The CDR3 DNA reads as TGTGCCAGCAGGGGTTACGAGCAGTACTTC.

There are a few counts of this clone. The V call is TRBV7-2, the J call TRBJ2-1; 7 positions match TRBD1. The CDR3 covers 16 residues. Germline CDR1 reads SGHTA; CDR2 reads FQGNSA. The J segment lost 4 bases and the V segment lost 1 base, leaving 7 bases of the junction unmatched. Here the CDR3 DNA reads TGTGCCAGCAGCTTAGTCCCCGGGACAGTTTACAATGAGCAGTTCTTC. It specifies CASSLVPGTVYNEQFF. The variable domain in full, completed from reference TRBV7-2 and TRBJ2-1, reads GAGVSQSPSNKVTEKGKDVELRCDPISGHTALYWYRQSLGQGLEFLIYFQGNSAPDKSGLPSDRFSAERTGGSVSTLTIQRTQQEDSAVYLCASSLVPGTVYNEQFFGPGTRLTVL.

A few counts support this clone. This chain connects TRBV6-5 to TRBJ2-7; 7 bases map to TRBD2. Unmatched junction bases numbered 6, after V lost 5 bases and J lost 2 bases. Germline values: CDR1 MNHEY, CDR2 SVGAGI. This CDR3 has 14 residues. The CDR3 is CASSERGVTYEQYF. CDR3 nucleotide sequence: TGTGCCAGCAGTGAACGGGGGGTGACCTACGAGCAGTACTTC.

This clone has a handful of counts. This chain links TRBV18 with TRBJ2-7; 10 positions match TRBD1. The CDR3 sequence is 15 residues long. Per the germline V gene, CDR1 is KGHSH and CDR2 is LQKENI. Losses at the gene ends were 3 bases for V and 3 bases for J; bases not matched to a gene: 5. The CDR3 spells CASSPGQGLGYEQYF. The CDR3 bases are TGTGCCAGCTCACCGGGACAGGGGCTTGGCTACGAGCAGTACTTC. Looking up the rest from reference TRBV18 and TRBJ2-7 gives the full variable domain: NAGVMQNPRHLVRRRGQEARLRCSPMKGHSHVYWYRQLPEEGLKFMVYLQKENIIDESGMPKERFSAEFPKEGPSILRIQQVVRGDSAAYFCASSPGQGLGYEQYFGPGTRLTVT.

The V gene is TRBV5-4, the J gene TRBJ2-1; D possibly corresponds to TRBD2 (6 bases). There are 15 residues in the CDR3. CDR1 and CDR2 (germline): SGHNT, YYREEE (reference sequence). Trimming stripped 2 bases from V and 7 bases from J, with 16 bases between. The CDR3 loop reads CASSFLTGLRNEQFF. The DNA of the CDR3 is TGTGCCAGCAGCTTTCTCACGGGACTCAGGAATGAGCAGTTCTTC.

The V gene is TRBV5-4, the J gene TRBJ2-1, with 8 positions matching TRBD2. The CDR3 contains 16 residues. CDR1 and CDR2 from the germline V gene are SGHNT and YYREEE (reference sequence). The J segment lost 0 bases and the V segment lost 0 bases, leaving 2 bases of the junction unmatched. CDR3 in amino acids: CASSLGGRNSYNEQFF. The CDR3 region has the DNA TGTGCCAGCAGCTTGGGCGGGAGGAACTCCTACAATGAGCAGTTCTTC.

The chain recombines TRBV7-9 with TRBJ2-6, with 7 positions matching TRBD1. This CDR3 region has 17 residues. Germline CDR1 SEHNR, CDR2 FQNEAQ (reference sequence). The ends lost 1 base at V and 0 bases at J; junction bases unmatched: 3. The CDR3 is CASSLDRGYSGANVLTF. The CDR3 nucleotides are TGTGCCAGCAGCTTAGACAGGGGCTACTCTGGGGCCAACGTCCTGACTTTC.

CDR3 in DNA: TGTGCCAGTAGTATTAGCCTAGCCGGGAGCGGGGAGCTGTTTTTT. This codes for CASSISLAGSGELFF. This rearrangement joins TRBV19 to TRBJ2-2, with D possibly being TRBD2 (6 bases). From germline, CDR1 is LNHDA and CDR2 SQIVND (reference sequence). The V end was cut by 3 bases, the J end by 7 bases, with 15 bases between. This CDR3 region has 15 residues.

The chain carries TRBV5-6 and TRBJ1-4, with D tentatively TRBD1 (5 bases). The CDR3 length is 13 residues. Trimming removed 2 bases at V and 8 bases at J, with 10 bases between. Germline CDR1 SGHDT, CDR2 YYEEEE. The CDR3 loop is CASSLAGIEKLFF. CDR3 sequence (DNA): TGTGCCAGCAGCTTAGCAGGGATCGAAAAACTGTTTTTT.

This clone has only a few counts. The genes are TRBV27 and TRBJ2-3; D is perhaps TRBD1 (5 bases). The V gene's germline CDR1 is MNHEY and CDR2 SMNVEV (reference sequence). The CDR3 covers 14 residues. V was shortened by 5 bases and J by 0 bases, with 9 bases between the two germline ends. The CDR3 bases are TGTGCCAGCAGTCTACAGGCTAGCACAGATACGCAGTATTTT. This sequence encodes CASSLQASTDTQYF.

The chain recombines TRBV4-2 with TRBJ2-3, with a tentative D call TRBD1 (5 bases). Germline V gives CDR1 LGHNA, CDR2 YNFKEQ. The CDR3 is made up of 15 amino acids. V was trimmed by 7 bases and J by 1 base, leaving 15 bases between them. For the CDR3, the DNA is TGTGCCAGCACCCGATGGGGCCGGGGCACAGATACGCAGTATTTT. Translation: CASTRWGRGTDTQYF.

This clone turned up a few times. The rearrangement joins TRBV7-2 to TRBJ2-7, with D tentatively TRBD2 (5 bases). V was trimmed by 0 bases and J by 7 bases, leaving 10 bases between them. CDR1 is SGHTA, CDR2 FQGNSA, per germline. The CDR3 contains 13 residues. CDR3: CASSLAGAFEQYF. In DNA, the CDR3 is TGTGCCAGCAGCTTAGCGGGAGCGTTTGAGCAGTACTTC.

CDR3 residues: CASSLAVGGNTIYF. The CDR3 DNA sequence: TGTGCCAGCAGCTTAGCCGTGGGGGGAAACACCATATATTTT. This rearrangement joins TRBV7-9 to TRBJ1-3; D ambiguous. The CDR3 covers 14 residues. Germline CDR1 reads SEHNR; CDR2 reads FQNEAQ (reference sequence). The V end lost 0 bases, the J end lost 4 bases, and 7 bases lay between the germline ends.